This TCR beta chain was identified during a study of T cells in Graves' hyperthyroidism and ophthalmopathy. General observations from the study: Most expanded thyroid clonotypes above 0.001 recurred in blood. It was a median approximately six months before onset that the model predicted ophthalmopathy.

This CDR3 has 17 amino acids. Trimming pared 5 bases from V and 4 bases from J, leaving 23 bases between. The germline V gene encodes CDR1 LNHDA and CDR2 SQIVND (reference sequence). Notes on this clonotype: As yet, its antigen is unknown.

An absence of ophthalmopathy progression within 18 months meant stable Graves' hyperthyroidism. Based on clinical symptoms, serum thyroxine and TRAb, thyroid ultrasound and orbital computed tomography, diagnoses were reached. RNA transcripts gave rise to amplified TCR beta CDR3 regions. The HTBI primer set was used in a first-round RT-PCR of the TCR CDR3. Each CDR3 protein gets one entry after TCRdb re-called the multiplex PCR reads with MiXCR. This sample has roughly 660,000 distinct CDR3 sequences, with 15% to 20% found just once. This chain uses TRBV19 with TRBJ1-2; D unclear. The clonotype comes from a man in his fifties with Graves' hyperthyroidism. The specimen sequenced was blood. In DNA, the CDR3 is TGTGCCAGTAGTGATCCGGGAAGCAACCTCTGGAGCTATGGCTACACCTTC. Residues: CASSDPGSNLWSYGYTF. Looking up the rest from reference TRBV19 and TRBJ1-2 gives the full variable domain: DGGITQSPKYLFRKEGQNVTLSCEQNLNHDAMYWYRQDPGQGLRLIYYSQIVNDFQKGDIAEGYSVSREKKESFPLTVTSAQKNPTAFYLCASSDPGSNLWSYGYTFGSGTRLTVV.